This T cell receptor (beta chain) was profiled in a study of shared T cell receptors in the human thymus. Sequencing was performed with immunoSEQ multiplex PCR; in TCRdb, only in-frame clones are kept and a portion is missing. Found here are hundreds of thousands of clones, more than 85% of them singletons; the top ten hold roughly 0.02%. From germline, CDR1 is GTSNPN and CDR2 SVGIG (reference sequence). V was trimmed by 4 bases and J by 7 bases, leaving 25 bases between them. This CDR3 is 17 amino acids long. The receptor was derived from a human donor. Sequencing was done on a sample of thymocytes. The chain combines TRBV30 with TRBJ2-2, with D perhaps TRBD2 (6 bases). The DNA for the CDR3 is TGTGCCTGGACTATATGGGGGGAAGAACTAGCCAGCGGGGAGCTGTTTTTT. Its translation is CAWTIWGEELASGELFF.